This TCR beta chain was captured by sequencing in a study of blood T cells in healthy people across ages. Study-level findings and limits: As age increased, TCR beta diversity per million T cells fell in a roughly linear fashion.

Points on this clonotype: The antigen is unknown.

Primed by a sample-barcoded 5' primer and a J-beta primer mix, a second PCR proceeded for about 6 to 12 cycles. Via MiXCR, TCRdb re-called the 5' RACE reads, giving one row per CDR3 protein. The sample has 600,000 to 900,000 distinct CDR3 sequences; about 26% are singletons. This same sample was also part of a study on T cells of mothers and their children. That source notes: Researchers found no T cell clones that were persistent and microchimeric.

This receptor was identified in a boy younger than 18 in good health. The sample taken for sequencing was blood.

The CDR3 DNA follows: TGTGCCAGCAGTTTGGTGGCAGAGCAGTTCTTC. Amino acids: CASSLVAEQFF. This chain uses TRBV12-3 or TRBV12-4 with TRBJ2-1; D ambiguous. This CDR3 region has 11 residues. Trimming removed 3 bases at V and 10 bases at J, with 7 bases between.